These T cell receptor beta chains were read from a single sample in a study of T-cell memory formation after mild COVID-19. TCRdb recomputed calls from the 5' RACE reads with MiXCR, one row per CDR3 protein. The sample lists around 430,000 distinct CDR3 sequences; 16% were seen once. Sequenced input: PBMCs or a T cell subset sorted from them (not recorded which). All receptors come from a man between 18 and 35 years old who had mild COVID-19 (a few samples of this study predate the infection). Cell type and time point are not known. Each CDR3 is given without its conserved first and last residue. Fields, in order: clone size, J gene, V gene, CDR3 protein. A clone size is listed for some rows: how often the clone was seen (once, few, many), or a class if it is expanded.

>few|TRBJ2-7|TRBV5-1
ASSGVGASYEQY
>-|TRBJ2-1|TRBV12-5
ASGNLGVFSNEQF
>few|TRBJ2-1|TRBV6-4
ASSDSGGSPH
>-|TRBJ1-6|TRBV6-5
ASSYGDLNSPLH
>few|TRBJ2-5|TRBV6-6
ASKDTGGGETQY
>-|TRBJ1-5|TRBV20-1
SASEGDVLQH
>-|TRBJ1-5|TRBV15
ATTVSSGSEQPQH
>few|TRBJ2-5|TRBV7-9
ASSLGVGYQETQY
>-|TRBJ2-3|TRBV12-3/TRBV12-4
ASSIQGDTQY
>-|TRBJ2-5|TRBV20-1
SARDSGGQGETQY
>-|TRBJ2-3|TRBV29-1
SVDRKLIADTQY
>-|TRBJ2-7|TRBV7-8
ASSRYTDLSYEQY
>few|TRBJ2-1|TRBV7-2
ASSQRYEQF
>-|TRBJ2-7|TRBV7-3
ASSAVGGEGEQY
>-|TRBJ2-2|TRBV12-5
ASQGGFTGELF
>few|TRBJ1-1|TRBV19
ATHGRNTEAF
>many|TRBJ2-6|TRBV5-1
ASSSGSGANVLT
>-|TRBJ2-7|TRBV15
ATSRDHGIDRSYEQY
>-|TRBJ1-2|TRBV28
ASSSLSGTTTNYGYT
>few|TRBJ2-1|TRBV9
ASSLDASSYNEQF
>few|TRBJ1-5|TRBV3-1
ASSQGGYSNQPQH
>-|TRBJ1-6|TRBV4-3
ASSQGGGYSPLH
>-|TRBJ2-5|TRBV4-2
ASSLTLGAGTQY
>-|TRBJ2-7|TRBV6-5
ASSTRGPGIYEQY
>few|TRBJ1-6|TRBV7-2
ASSQNNSPLH
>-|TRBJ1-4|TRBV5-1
ASSLEQGALF
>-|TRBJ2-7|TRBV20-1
SAERVGTGLGYEQY
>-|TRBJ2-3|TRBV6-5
ASSYSSSDAGTDTQY
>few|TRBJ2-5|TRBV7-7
ASSFGSSKTQY
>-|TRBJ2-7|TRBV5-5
ASSRTQGHGYEQY
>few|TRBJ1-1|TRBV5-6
ASSLGWLNEAF
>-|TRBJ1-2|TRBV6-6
ASSTPGRDGYT
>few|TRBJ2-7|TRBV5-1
ASSMAREGYEQY
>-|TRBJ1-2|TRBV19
ASSIQGKDGYT
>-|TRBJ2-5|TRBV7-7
ASSSTGAADTQY
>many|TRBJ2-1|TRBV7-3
ASSLTEGEQF
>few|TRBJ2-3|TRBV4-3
ASSAAQRVTDTQY
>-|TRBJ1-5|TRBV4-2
ASSQGPEPQH
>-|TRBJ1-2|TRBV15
ATSRDPERVYGYT
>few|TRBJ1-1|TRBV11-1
ASRSPGREKAF
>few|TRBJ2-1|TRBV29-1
SVEVGAGRYNEQF
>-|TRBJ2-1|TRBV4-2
ASSQPYSGPSGGEQF
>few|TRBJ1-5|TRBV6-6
ASTNQGVGVRHHPQH
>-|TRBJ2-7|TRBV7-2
ASSATGLYEQY
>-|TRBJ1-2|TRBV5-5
ASGPGGNYGYT
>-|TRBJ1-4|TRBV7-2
ASSPVGRPNEKLF
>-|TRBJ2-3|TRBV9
ASSVSSGGARTDTQY
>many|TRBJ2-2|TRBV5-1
ASTSGVTNTGELF
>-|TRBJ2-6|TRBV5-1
ASSLTGDRGANVLT
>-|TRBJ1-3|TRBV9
ASSTGGLGNTIY
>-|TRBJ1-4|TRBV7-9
ASTSAGFVKLF
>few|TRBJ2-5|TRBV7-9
ASSPTGGYQETQY
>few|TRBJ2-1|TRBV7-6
ARNLRDNSYNEQF
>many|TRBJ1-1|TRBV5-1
ASSLGQTNTEAF
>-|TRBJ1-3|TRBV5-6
ASSPYRTGNTIY
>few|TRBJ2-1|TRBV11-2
ASAISIEQF